Shown below are 18 T cell receptor beta chains from a single sample sequenced in a study of OX40 agonist ivuxolimab in advanced cancers. Assay: immunoSEQ multiplex PCR; the TCRdb copy retains only in-frame clones and omits some. Among approximately 52,000 clones listed, about four fifths were seen once. Sequenced here: CD4+ or CD8+ T cells sorted from blood, sampled in a trial of the OX40 agonist ivuxolimab. The origin of the receptors is an adult with an advanced solid tumor such as melanoma, head and neck, liver or kidney cancer.

This chain joins TRBV10-3 and TRBJ1-3; D is undetermined. The germline V and J ends were trimmed by 6 bases and 1 base, with 19 bases remaining between them. The CDR3 is 17 amino acids. Germline V gives CDR1 ENHRY, CDR2 SYGVKD. The DNA of the CDR3 is TGTGCCATCAGCCCCAATCCGGGCCAGCAGTCTGGAAACACCATATATTTT. Amino acids: CAISPNPGQQSGNTIYF.

This clone was picked up one time. The rearrangement uses TRBV6-5 and TRBJ2-7, with D possibly being TRBD2 (5 bases). The CDR3 consists of 14 residues. From germline, CDR1 is MNHEY and CDR2 SVGAGI. Trimming removed 9 bases at V and 1 base at J, with 16 bases between. DNA for the CDR3: TGTGCCAGTGATCCTAGGACTGGGTCCTACGAGCAGTACTTC. Translating gives CASDPRTGSYEQYF.

The chain links TRBV11-2 to TRBJ1-2; D ambiguous. The CDR3 is 15 residues long. Germline lookup yields CDR1 SGHAT and CDR2 FQNNGV. V shed 5 bases and J shed 5 bases, with 18 bases lying between them. CDR3: CASSPLRGRLYGYTF. The CDR3 nucleotides are TGTGCCAGCAGCCCCCTCAGAGGGAGACTGTATGGCTACACCTTC.

The CDR3 nucleotides read TGTGCCAGCAGTAACGGACAGGTTGGCTATGGCTACACCTTC. Protein sequence: CASSNGQVGYGYTF. V and J are TRBV6-4 and TRBJ1-2, with 7 bases fitting TRBD1. After removal of 5 bases from V and 4 bases from J, the junction contained 7 bases not matched to a gene. Per the germline V gene, CDR1 is MRHNA and CDR2 is SNTAGT. This CDR3 comprises 14 residues.

This clone was counted a single time. This chain links TRBV5-1 with TRBJ1-5; D ambiguous. V dropped 4 bases and J dropped 1 base, with 15 bases sitting between them. This CDR3 is built from 16 residues. Germline loops: CDR1 SGHRS, CDR2 YFSETQ. CDR3 nucleotides: TGCGCCAGCAGCCCGGACGGGAGGGTAAGCAATCAGCCCCAGCATTTT. Residues: CASSPDGRVSNQPQHF.

The rearrangement links TRBV2 to TRBJ2-7, with 10 bases lining up with TRBD2. CDR3 length: 12 amino acids. Germline loops: CDR1 SNHLY, CDR2 FYNNEI. V shed 8 bases and J 5 bases; nucleotides not matched to a gene: 3. For the CDR3, the DNA is TGTGCCAGCCGGCTAGCGGGAGACGAGCAGTACTTC. Protein product: CASRLAGDEQYF. Full variable domain (remainder filled in from reference TRBV2 and TRBJ2-7): EPEVTQTPSHQVTQMGQEVILRCVPISNHLYFYWYRQILGQKVEFLVSFYNNEISEKSEIFDDQFSVERPDGSNFTLKIRSTKLEDSAMYFCASRLAGDEQYFGPGTRLTVT.

The chain joins TRBV7-2 to TRBJ2-3; perhaps D is TRBD1 or TRBD2 (5 bases each). Per germline, CDR1 SGHTA and CDR2 FQGNSA. The length of the CDR3 is 13 residues. V shed 6 bases and J shed 3 bases, with 10 bases lying between them. CDR3 DNA: TGTGCCAGCAGGACAGACTATACAGATACGCAGTATTTT. Protein sequence: CASRTDYTDTQYF.

The V and J genes are TRBV5-3 and TRBJ1-1; D remains ambiguous. TRBV5-3 is an ORF, with its function uncertain. The CDR3 loop spans 15 amino acids. V lost 3 bases and J lost 4, with 16 bases in between. The CDR3 protein is CARSSPGPRGTEAFF. DNA for the CDR3: TGTGCCAGAAGCTCCCCGGGTCCCCGGGGCACTGAAGCTTTCTTT.

CDR3 amino acids: CAISVAGVNEQFF. The DNA of the CDR3 is TGTGCCATCAGTGTAGCGGGGGTCAATGAGCAGTTCTTC. V and J are TRBV10-3 and TRBJ2-1, with 9 bases lining up with TRBD2. There are 13 residues in the CDR3. Per the germline V gene, CDR1 is ENHRY and CDR2 is SYGVKD. After removal of 4 bases from V and 6 bases from J, the junction contained 1 base not matched to a gene.

The chain couples TRBV7-6 to TRBJ2-7; tentatively, D is TRBD1 (6 bases). The CDR3 length is 13 residues. Trimming pared 5 bases from V and 7 bases from J, leaving 15 bases between. The germline CDR1 and CDR2 sequences are SGHVS and FNYEAQ. The CDR3 DNA reads as TGTGCCAGCAGCCTACAGGGCCCCGGGGAGCAGTACTTC. It encodes CASSLQGPGEQYF.

The chain combines TRBV9 with TRBJ2-2; no clear D gene. V shed 0 bases and J shed 7 bases, with 7 bases lying between them. Per germline, CDR1 SGDLS and CDR2 YYNGEE. This CDR3 comprises 13 residues. The CDR3 DNA reads TGTGCCAGCAGCGTAGAGGAAAGCGGGGAGCTGTTTTTT. Protein sequence: CASSVEESGELFF.

This chain links TRBV4-3 with TRBJ2-1; the D gene is possibly TRBD2 (5 bases). This CDR3 spans 13 amino acids. The V end was cut by 4 bases, the J end by 3 bases, with 7 bases between. In germline, CDR1 is LGHNA, CDR2 YSLEER. Here the CDR3 DNA reads TGCGCCAGCAGCCCCGGGGACTACAATGAGCAGTTCTTC. It is translated as CASSPGDYNEQFF.

The J gene is TRBJ2-1, the V gene TRBV14; 10 bases are shared with TRBD2. Germline V gives CDR1 SGHDN, CDR2 FVKESK. The CDR3 contains 15 residues. J gave up 4 bases and V 5 bases, and 5 bases lay outside the gene matches. CDR3: CASSTGLAAYNEQFF. CDR3 bases: TGTGCCAGCAGCACCGGACTAGCGGCATACAATGAGCAGTTCTTC.

V and J are TRBV18 and TRBJ2-1; 8 nucleotides match TRBD1. Germline V lookup: CDR1 KGHSH, CDR2 LQKENI. The CDR3 has 20 amino acids. Germline trimming cut 0 bases from V and 0 bases from J; bases unmatched to any gene: 13. CDR3 in amino acids: CASSPPLDRVEGNSYNEQFF. The CDR3 DNA follows: TGTGCCAGCTCACCACCATTGGACAGGGTTGAGGGAAACTCCTACAATGAGCAGTTCTTC.

This chain joins TRBV7-6 and TRBJ2-7; D is perhaps TRBD1 (5 bases). CDR3 length equals 16 residues. The V end was cut by 6 bases, the J end by 2 bases, with 20 bases between. Germline CDR1 reads SGHVS; CDR2 reads FNYEAQ. In DNA form, the CDR3 reads TGTGCCAGCAGTCAACCGCTCGACAGCGACGCCTACGAGCAGTACTTC. It translates to CASSQPLDSDAYEQYF.

This clone was picked up one time. The rearrangement links TRBV27 to TRBJ2-3; D remains ambiguous. The V gene's germline CDR1 is MNHEY and CDR2 SMNVEV (reference sequence). This CDR3 is built from 12 residues. Trimming shortened V by 5 bases and J by 0 bases, and 3 bases separated the two germline ends. The CDR3 nucleotides read TGTGCCAGCAGTCTGAGCACAGATACGCAGTATTTT. Amino acid sequence: CASSLSTDTQYF.

V and J are TRBV14 and TRBJ2-1; D gene uncertain. The CDR3 is 15 amino acids. Trimming took off 0 bases at V and 4 bases at J, with 10 bases between the two ends. The germline CDR1 and CDR2 sequences are SGHDN and FVKESK. The CDR3 DNA is TGTGCCAGCAGCCAAGATTCATGGACGTACAATGAGCAGTTCTTC. Translated: CASSQDSWTYNEQFF.

The rearrangement joins TRBV4-3 to TRBJ2-2, with 11 bases fitting TRBD2. The CDR3 has 15 residues. Germline values: CDR1 LGHNA, CDR2 YSLEER. Losses at the gene ends were 6 bases for V and 3 bases for J; bases not matched to a gene: 3. CDR3 sequence: CASRLAGAHTGELFF. For the CDR3, the DNA is TGCGCCAGCAGACTAGCGGGAGCCCACACCGGGGAGCTGTTTTTT.